This passage covers 23 T cell receptor beta chains from one sample sequenced in a study of T cells in localized non-small cell lung cancer. The repertoire was sequenced with immunoSEQ multiplex PCR; TCRdb's copy has only in-frame clones and lacks some. The sample has 48,000 or so clones; about 72% are singletons. The sequenced sample was peripheral blood, obtained before any cancer treatment. The receptors originated from a man aged 40-75 years with stage I squamous cell lung carcinoma.

This clone appeared once. This rearrangement joins TRBV6-5 to TRBJ1-2; no firm D call. V was trimmed by 5 bases and J by 4 bases, leaving 11 bases between them. Germline CDR1 is MNHEY and CDR2 is SVGAGI. This CDR3 contains 13 residues. The CDR3 bases are TGTGCCAGCAGTGAAGTAGGTCCCTATGGCTACACCTTC. Amino acid sequence: CASSEVGPYGYTF.

The chain recombines TRBV6-5 with TRBJ1-5; D unclear. Trimming left V 1 base short and J 6 bases short, with 13 bases between. The CDR3 has 15 residues. CDR1 and CDR2 from the germline V gene are MNHEY and SVGAGI. The CDR3 bases are TGTGCCAGCAGTTACTTTTCAGGAGCTCGTCAGCCCCAGCATTTT. Encoded protein: CASSYFSGARQPQHF.

This clone has more than one count but fewer than ten. The gene calls are TRBV19 and TRBJ1-2, with a possible D match to TRBD1 (5 bases). The ends were cut back, 5 bases at V and 2 bases at J, with 15 bases in the middle. CDR1 and CDR2 (germline): LNHDA, SQIVND (reference sequence). The CDR3 consists of 15 residues. CDR3 DNA: TGTGCCAGTAGTGTTTCCGGGACGCAGAACTATGGCTACACCTTC. Its protein is CASSVSGTQNYGYTF.

This clone was seen once. The gene calls are TRBV7-3 and TRBJ2-2, with D possibly matching TRBD1 (5 bases). CDR1 is SGHTA, CDR2 FQGTGA, per germline. This CDR3 is 13 amino acids long. With 8 bases removed from V and 5 bases from J, the gap between germline ends came to 12 bases. CDR3 loop: CASSGWGTGELFF. The CDR3 nucleotides read TGTGCCAGCTCAGGGTGGGGTACCGGGGAGCTGTTTTTT. The complete variable domain, with remaining parts taken from reference TRBV7-3 and TRBJ2-2, reads GAGVSQTPSNKVTEKGKYVELRCDPISGHTALYWYRQSLGQGPEFLIYFQGTGAADDSGLPNDRFFAVRPEGSVSTLKIQRTERGDSAVYLCASSGWGTGELFFGEGSRLTVL.

This clone was recorded once. A read error may account for a junction end that differs from germline. V and J are TRBV19 and TRBJ1-2; no reliable D call. The CDR3 length is 14 residues. CDR1 and CDR2 from the germline V gene are LNHDA and SQIVND (reference sequence). The CDR3 DNA follows: TGTGCCGGTAGTCCCGTTGACCATCGCGGTGGCTACACCTTC. Protein product: CAGSPVDHRGGYTF.

This sequence joins TRBV5-1 and TRBJ2-3; D may match TRBD1 or TRBD2 (5 bases each). This CDR3 has 15 residues. CDR1 is SGHRS, CDR2 YFSETQ, per germline. Trimming shortened V by 3 bases and J by 3 bases, and 14 bases separated the two germline ends. CDR3 bases: TGCGCCAGCAGCTCCGGAGCCGGGGCAACAGATACGCAGTATTTT. This encodes CASSSGAGATDTQYF.

V and J are TRBV19 and TRBJ2-7; a possible D gene is TRBD1 (6 bases). CDR1 is LNHDA and CDR2 is SQIVND in the germline V gene (reference sequence). Deletions cut 4 bases from V and 3 bases from J, with 13 bases between. CDR3 length: 14 residues. For the CDR3, the DNA is TGTGCCAGTAGTACAGGGGATAACGGCTACGAGCAGTACTTC. This translates into CASSTGDNGYEQYF.

The rearrangement links TRBV7-2 to TRBJ2-7; 7 positions agree with TRBD2. V lost 5 bases to trimming and J lost 7 bases; unmatched junction nucleotides: 11. This CDR3 has 14 amino acids. Per germline, CDR1 SGHTA and CDR2 FQGNSA. CDR3 nucleotide sequence: TGTGCCAGCAGCACGGGGACTACGATCAGAGAGCAGTACTTC. It yields the protein CASSTGTTIREQYF.

The rearrangement links TRBV29-1 to TRBJ1-1; 10 bases are a match to TRBD1. CDR1 is SQVTM and CDR2 is ANQGSEA in the germline V gene. V was pared by 4 bases and J by 6 bases, with 8 bases of the junction left unmatched. The CDR3 sequence is 14 residues long. The chain's CDR3 is CSVATGTGVPEAFF. Written as DNA, the CDR3 is TGCAGCGTTGCGACCGGGACAGGGGTACCTGAAGCTTTCTTT.

This chain uses TRBV7-6 with TRBJ2-1, with 12 bases lining up with TRBD2. The germline V gene encodes CDR1 SGHVS and CDR2 FNYEAQ. The V and J ends lost 0 bases and 7 bases, in that order; junction bases with no gene match: 13. The CDR3 runs 19 residues. CDR3 in amino acids: CASSLAHLAGGPVENEQFF. CDR3 DNA sequence: TGTGCCAGCAGCTTAGCGCATCTAGCGGGGGGGCCCGTGGAGAATGAGCAGTTCTTC.

A few counts support this clone. This chain joins TRBV6-5 and TRBJ2-1; tentatively, D is TRBD1 or TRBD2 (5 bases each). Germline CDR1 is MNHEY and CDR2 is SVGAGI. CDR3 length: 15 amino acids. The V and J ends lost 0 bases and 7 bases respectively, with 13 bases between them. In nucleotides, the CDR3 is TGTGCCAGCAGTTACTCGTTAAATGAGGGGAATGAGCAGTTCTTC. It codes for CASSYSLNEGNEQFF.

This clone was seen a single time. This chain connects TRBV14 to TRBJ1-4; a weak D match, TRBD1 (5 bases). Germline V CDR1 and CDR2: SGHDN, FVKESK. V was shortened by 2 bases and J by 6 bases, with 16 bases between the two germline ends. The CDR3 loop spans 16 amino acids. This CDR3 is CASSQTGPGRDEKLFF. The CDR3 DNA is TGTGCCAGCAGCCAAACGGGCCCGGGGCGTGATGAAAAACTGTTTTTT. Full variable domain (remainder filled in from reference TRBV14 and TRBJ1-4): EAGVTQFPSHSVIEKGQTVTLRCDPISGHDNLYWYRRVMGKEIKFLLHFVKESKQDESGMPNNRFLAERTGGTYSTLKVQPAELEDSGVYFCASSQTGPGRDEKLFFGSGTQLSVL.

In this sample, this clone turned up a few times. The chain has TRBV30 and TRBJ1-6; D is uncertain. CDR3 length: 12 residues. Deletions cut 1 base from V and 10 bases from J, with 8 bases between. Germline V gene lookup returns CDR1 GTSNPN and CDR2 SVGIG (reference sequence). CDR3 region: CAWSEIGSPLHF. CDR3 DNA sequence: TGTGCCTGGAGTGAGATTGGATCACCCCTCCACTTT.

The J gene is TRBJ1-6, the V gene TRBV6-5, with 7 positions matching TRBD1. CDR3 length: 16 amino acids. The J segment lost 7 bases and the V segment lost 4 bases, leaving 10 bases of the junction unmatched. CDR1 and CDR2 from the germline V gene are MNHEY and SVGAGI. In DNA form, the CDR3 reads TGTGCCAGCAGTTTTCACACAGGGGCCGACAATTCACCCCTCCACTTT. It is translated as CASSFHTGADNSPLHF.

CDR3 sequence reads: CASSYKVNTGELFF. DNA for the CDR3: TGCGCCAGCAGCTACAAAGTGAACACCGGGGAGCTGTTTTTT. The chain joins TRBV5-1 to TRBJ2-2; no firm D call. Germline CDR1 and CDR2: SGHRS and YFSETQ. CDR3 length equals 14 residues. Trimming removed 3 bases from V and 1 base from J, with 7 bases in between.

The J gene is TRBJ1-4, the V gene TRBV5-8; 9 nucleotides line up with TRBD1. V gave up 6 bases and J gave up 7 bases; unmatched junction bases: 4. Germline V lookup: CDR1 SGHTS, CDR2 YDEGEE. The CDR3 runs to 13 residues. The CDR3 is CASNPGQGEKLFF. CDR3 in DNA: TGTGCCAGCAACCCGGGACAGGGTGAAAAACTGTTTTTT.

The rearrangement uses TRBV7-2 and TRBJ2-3; D is undetermined. Deletions cut 2 bases from V and 1 base from J, with 10 bases between. The CDR3 length is 15 residues. CDR1 and CDR2 from the germline V gene are SGHTA and FQGNSA. This CDR3 is CASSLQYSGTDTQYF. CDR3 in DNA: TGTGCCAGCAGCTTACAGTATTCTGGCACAGATACGCAGTATTTT.

There are a few counts of this clone. The chain links TRBV28 to TRBJ1-5; the D gene is possibly TRBD1 (6 bases). CDR3 size: 12 residues. The germline V gene encodes CDR1 MDHEN and CDR2 SYDVKM. CDR3 loop: CAITGSNQPQHF. The CDR3 DNA reads TGTGCAATTACAGGGTCCAATCAGCCCCAGCATTTT.

This clone turned up a few times. The chain joins TRBV7-9 to TRBJ2-4; 9 bases are a match to TRBD2. Germline V lookup: CDR1 SEHNR, CDR2 FQNEAQ (reference sequence). Trimming at V came to 3 bases and at J to 3 bases, leaving 15 bases not matched to a gene. The CDR3 is 19 amino acids. CDR3 loop: CASSFPSGGSRPNKNIQYF. CDR3 DNA: TGTGCCAGCAGCTTTCCGAGCGGGGGGTCTCGACCCAACAAAAACATTCAGTACTTC.

A few counts support this clone. This chain links TRBV9 with TRBJ2-3; D unclear. CDR1 and CDR2 (germline): SGDLS, YYNGEE. This CDR3 region has 12 residues. Trimming removed 2 bases from V and 4 bases from J, with 5 bases in between. The CDR3 DNA sequence: TGTGCCAGCAGCGTCCGCGCAGATACGCAGTATTTT. It yields the protein CASSVRADTQYF.

This clone was detected a few times. V gene TRBV7-8 combines with J gene TRBJ1-2, with 7 bases that match TRBD1. The CDR3 length is 14 residues. Germline V CDR1 and CDR2: SGHVS, FQNEAQ. With V trimmed by 0 bases and J by 7 bases, 5 bases remained unmatched. CDR3 sequence (DNA): TGTGCCAGCAGCTTAGCATCCACAGGGGCTGGCTACACCTTC. This gives the protein CASSLASTGAGYTF.

Here the CDR3 reads CASSEGSRWGRTDTQYF. As DNA, the CDR3 is TGTGCCAGCAGCGAGGGGTCTAGGTGGGGCCGAACAGATACGCAGTATTTT. This sequence joins TRBV4-2 and TRBJ2-3; possibly TRBD1 or TRBD2 for D (5 bases each). The CDR3 contains 17 residues. Germline CDR1 and CDR2: LGHNA and YNFKEQ. Trimming stripped 5 bases from V and 3 bases from J, with 21 bases between.

V is TRBV5-5 and J is TRBJ1-2; D is undetermined. Germline V CDR1 and CDR2: SGHKS, YYEKEE (reference sequence). There are 15 residues in the CDR3. Trimming took 0 bases from V and 3 from J, leaving 12 bases between them. The CDR3 DNA is TGTGCCAGCAGCTTGGATCCGGTGTACGACTATGGCTACACCTTC. Residues: CASSLDPVYDYGYTF. Using reference TRBV5-5 and TRBJ1-2 for the parts outside the CDR3, the full variable domain is DAGVTQSPTHLIKTRGQQVTLRCSPISGHKSVSWYQQVLGQGPQFIFQYYEKEERGRGNFPDRFSARQFPNYSSELNVNALLLGDSALYLCASSLDPVYDYGYTFGSGTRLTVV.